This entry lists 16 T cell receptor beta chains sequenced from one sample in a study of cytotoxic CD8 clonotypes in ibrutinib-treated CLL. Sequencing was performed with immunoSEQ multiplex PCR; in TCRdb, only in-frame clones are kept and a portion is missing. The sample records approximately 280,000 clones, around 69% being singletons. This material consisted of PBMCs, taken at disease progression, from a patient treated with ibrutinib. Receptors were obtained from a human donor with chronic lymphocytic leukemia.

This clone was seen a handful of times. This chain joins TRBV30 and TRBJ1-5; 7 bases agree with TRBD1. The V gene end was trimmed by 2 bases and the J gene end by 5 bases; junction bases not matched to a gene: 9. This CDR3 is built from 15 residues. Germline values: CDR1 GTSNPN, CDR2 SVGIG (reference sequence). Here the CDR3 DNA reads TGTGCCTGGAGTCGAGGTCGGCAGGGGGATCAGCCCCAGCATTTT. Translated: CAWSRGRQGDQPQHF.

The rearrangement uses TRBV6-1 and TRBJ1-5; 8 nucleotides match TRBD1. The CDR3 has 19 amino acids. Germline V gene sequence: CDR1 MNHNS, CDR2 SASEGT. J was trimmed by 3 bases and V by 3 bases; bases with no gene match: 16. The DNA for the CDR3 is TGTGCCAGCAGTGACGGGACCATGACAGGGGTCTATGCCAATCAGCCCCAGCATTTT. Its protein product is CASSDGTMTGVYANQPQHF.

This chain uses TRBV7-2 with TRBJ2-7; no clear D. Germline V gene data show CDR1 as SGHTA and CDR2 as FQGNSA. The V gene lost 8 bases and the J gene lost 2 bases, with 7 bases spanning the gap. There are 11 residues in the CDR3. For the CDR3, the DNA is TGTGCCAGCTCAGATGCCTACGAGCAGTACTTC. Protein sequence: CASSDAYEQYF.

In its sample, this clone was seen a few times. The chain uses TRBV28 and TRBJ2-5, with 9 bases matching TRBD1. The CDR3 contains 15 residues. Germline V lookup: CDR1 MDHEN, CDR2 SYDVKM. J was trimmed by 4 bases and V by 6 bases; bases with no gene match: 9. The CDR3 coding sequence is TGTGCCAGCAGCCAGGCCGGGGGACAGGGAGAGACCCAGTACTTC. Translated: CASSQAGGQGETQYF.

The genes are TRBV2 and TRBJ2-3, with D maybe TRBD2 (7 bases). Germline loops: CDR1 SNHLY, CDR2 FYNNEI. The CDR3 loop spans 14 amino acids. V shed 7 bases and J shed 4 bases, with 15 bases lying between them. The CDR3 reads CASKGGSRADTQYF. Here the CDR3 DNA reads TGTGCCAGCAAGGGGGGGTCTCGGGCAGATACGCAGTATTTT. The entire variable domain, with the rest obtained from reference TRBV2 and TRBJ2-3, is as follows: EPEVTQTPSHQVTQMGQEVILRCVPISNHLYFYWYRQILGQKVEFLVSFYNNEISEKSEIFDDQFSVERPDGSNFTLKIRSTKLEDSAMYFCASKGGSRADTQYFGPGTRLTVL.

The rearrangement uses TRBV5-1 and TRBJ2-2; D gene unclear. This CDR3 contains 12 residues. Germline V CDR1 and CDR2: SGHRS, YFSETQ. V was cut by 4 bases and J by 5 bases, with 6 bases left in between. CDR3 DNA: TGCGCCAGCAGCCCCCATACCGGGGAGCTGTTTTTT. This codes for CASSPHTGELFF.

The genes are TRBV4-1 and TRBJ2-7; TRBD2 agrees at 11 bases. Germline V gene lookup returns CDR1 MGHRA and CDR2 YSYEKL. The CDR3 runs 16 residues. The V and J ends lost 5 bases and 3 bases, in that order; junction bases with no gene match: 9. As DNA, the CDR3 is TGCGCCAGCAGCACACGAACTAGCGGGAGTTTCTACGAGCAGTACTTC. Encoded protein: CASSTRTSGSFYEQYF.

The J gene is TRBJ1-6, the V gene TRBV18; D might be TRBD1 (5 bases). This CDR3 spans 15 amino acids. V dropped 6 bases and J dropped 9 bases, with 18 bases sitting between them. CDR1 KGHSH and CDR2 LQKENI come from the germline V gene. CDR3 sequence (DNA): TGTGCCAGCTCCCCCCGGGCAGGGTCTTTTTCACCCCTCCACTTT. Protein sequence: CASSPRAGSFSPLHF. Together with reference TRBV18 and TRBJ1-6, the CDR3 gives the full variable domain: NAGVMQNPRHLVRRRGQEARLRCSPMKGHSHVYWYRQLPEEGLKFMVYLQKENIIDESGMPKERFSAEFPKEGPSILRIQQVVRGDSAAYFCASSPRAGSFSPLHFGNGTRLTVT.

This clone was observed a few times. The same CDR3 is also encoded by other DNA sequences in this sample. The chain's CDR3 is CASSLEAVSYEQYF. As DNA, the CDR3 is TGCGCCAGCAGCTTGGAGGCAGTTTCCTACGAGCAGTACTTC. The chain employs TRBV5-1 and TRBJ2-7; D remains unclear. Germline CDR1 reads SGHRS; CDR2 reads YFSETQ. The CDR3 runs 14 residues. With 0 bases removed from V and 1 base from J, the gap between germline ends came to 8 bases.

The V call is TRBV21-1, the J call TRBJ1-2; the table assigns TRBD1, which was not confirmed against the DNA. TRBV21-1 is classified as a pseudogene. This CDR3 is 13 amino acids long. This CDR3 reads CASSNRDEYGYTF. The CDR3 DNA sequence: TGTGCCAGCAGCAACAGGGATGAGTATGGCTACACCTTC.

The genes are TRBV21-1 and TRBJ2-3; TRBD2, the table's D call, was not compared with the DNA. TRBV21-1 is given as a pseudogene. CDR3 size: 16 residues. This CDR3 reads CASSKVSGGSTDTQYF. In nucleotides, the CDR3 is TGTGCCAGCAGCAAAGTCAGCGGGGGAAGCACAGATACGCAGTATTTT.

The V and J genes are TRBV6-6 and TRBJ1-4, with D tentatively TRBD1 (5 bases). This CDR3 contains 14 residues. V was clipped by 2 bases and J by 8 bases, with 12 bases between them. Germline V gene sequence: CDR1 MNHNY, CDR2 SVGAGI (reference sequence). The CDR3: CASSYGTGEEKLFF. The CDR3 nucleotides read TGTGCCAGCAGTTACGGGACGGGAGAGGAAAAACTGTTTTTT.

The genes are TRBV28 and TRBJ1-5; D remains unclear. The CDR3 extends over 12 amino acids. Germline CDR1 MDHEN, CDR2 SYDVKM. The V end was cut by 4 bases, the J end by 7 bases, with 8 bases between. CDR3: CASSSSPQPQHF. The DNA for the CDR3 is TGTGCCAGCAGTTCCAGTCCCCAGCCCCAGCATTTT.

V is TRBV5-8 and J is TRBJ1-2; D gene ambiguous. Trimming left V 2 bases short and J 0 bases short, with 5 bases between. The germline V gene has CDR1 SGHTS and CDR2 YDEGEE. This CDR3 spans 13 amino acids. CDR3 in amino acids: CASSFQANYGYTF. The CDR3 DNA is TGTGCCAGCAGCTTTCAAGCTAACTATGGCTACACCTTC.

This chain links TRBV10-3 with TRBJ2-1, with 10 bases aligning to TRBD1. Losses at the gene ends were 11 bases for V and 5 bases for J; bases not matched to a gene: 6. The CDR3 covers 13 residues. Germline V CDR1 and CDR2: ENHRY, SYGVKD. This chain's CDR3 is CAAGGQGNNEQFF. The DNA of the CDR3 is TGTGCCGCCGGGGGACAGGGGAACAATGAGCAGTTCTTC.

This chain links TRBV15 with TRBJ2-1; D ambiguous. The V gene lost 3 bases and the J gene lost 2 bases, with 8 bases spanning the gap. CDR1 is LNHNV, CDR2 YYDKDF, per germline (reference sequence). This CDR3 has 14 residues. The CDR3 sequence: CATSSEPAYNEQFF. CDR3 nucleotides: TGTGCCACCAGCAGCGAGCCCGCCTACAATGAGCAGTTCTTC.